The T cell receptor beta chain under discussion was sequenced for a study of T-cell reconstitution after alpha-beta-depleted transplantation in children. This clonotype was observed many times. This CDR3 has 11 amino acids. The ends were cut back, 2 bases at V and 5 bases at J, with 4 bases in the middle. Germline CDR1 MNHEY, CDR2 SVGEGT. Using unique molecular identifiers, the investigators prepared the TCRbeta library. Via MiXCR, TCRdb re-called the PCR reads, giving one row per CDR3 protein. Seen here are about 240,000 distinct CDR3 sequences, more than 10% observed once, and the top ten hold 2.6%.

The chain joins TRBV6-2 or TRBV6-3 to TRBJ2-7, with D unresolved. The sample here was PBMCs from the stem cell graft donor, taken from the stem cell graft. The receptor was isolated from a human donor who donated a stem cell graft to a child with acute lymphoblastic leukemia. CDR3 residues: CASSYMNEQYF. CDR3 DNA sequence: TGTGCCAGCAGTTACATGAACGAGCAGTACTTC.